Presented here are 14 T cell receptor beta chains from one specimen sequenced in a study of blood T cell repertoires in COVID-19. The data were produced by immunoSEQ multiplex PCR, yet TCRdb's version contains in-frame clones alone and is incomplete. The sample carries approximately 60,000 clones, roughly four fifths recorded once. Sequences were obtained from peripheral blood. The receptors originated from a woman over 75 with acute or convalescent COVID-19.

The rearrangement uses TRBV19 and TRBJ1-1; TRBD1 matches at 7 bases. Trimming removed 9 bases from V and 9 bases from J; junction bases left unmatched: 13. The CDR3 runs 13 residues. Germline V lookup: CDR1 LNHDA, CDR2 SQIVND (reference sequence). CDR3 sequence: CARYNRGQAKAFF. The DNA for the CDR3 is TGTGCCAGATACAATCGTGGACAGGCTAAAGCTTTCTTT.

V gene TRBV5-1 combines with J gene TRBJ2-5, with TRBD1 matching 8 bases. CDR3 length equals 14 residues. Germline V gene sequence: CDR1 SGHRS, CDR2 YFSETQ. Trimming at V came to 0 bases and at J to 4 bases, leaving 2 bases not matched to a gene. The CDR3 sequence: CASSLGGQGETQYF. CDR3 nucleotide sequence: TGCGCCAGCAGCTTGGGAGGACAGGGAGAGACCCAGTACTTC.

The chain recombines TRBV29-1 with TRBJ1-1; possibly TRBD1 for D (6 bases). Germline assignment: CDR1 SQVTM and CDR2 ANQGSEA. The CDR3 has 14 residues. The ends were cut back, 4 bases at V and 3 bases at J, with 15 bases in the middle. CDR3 loop: CSVGVRQGYTEAFF. CDR3 coding DNA: TGCAGCGTTGGGGTAAGGCAGGGGTACACTGAAGCTTTCTTT.

The chain joins TRBV19 to TRBJ2-1; 14 bases line up with TRBD2. This CDR3 has 18 amino acids. CDR1 is LNHDA and CDR2 is SQIVND in the germline V gene (reference sequence). The junction had 7 bases not matched to a gene; V was cut back by 6 bases and J by 0 bases. The chain's CDR3 is CASRPGLAGVTSYNEQFF. DNA of the CDR3: TGTGCCAGTAGACCGGGACTAGCGGGGGTTACCTCCTACAATGAGCAGTTCTTC. Using reference TRBV19 and TRBJ2-1 for the parts outside the CDR3, the full variable domain is DGGITQSPKYLFRKEGQNVTLSCEQNLNHDAMYWYRQDPGQGLRLIYYSQIVNDFQKGDIAEGYSVSREKKESFPLTVTSAQKNPTAFYLCASRPGLAGVTSYNEQFFGPGTRLTVL.

This clone occurred once. The V and J genes are TRBV7-3 and TRBJ2-7; TRBD2 aligns across 12 bases. Germline CDR1 is SGHTA and CDR2 is FQGTGA. V shed 2 bases, J shed 10 bases, and the junction held 9 bases outside the gene matches. The CDR3 is 15 amino acids. The CDR3 DNA reads as TGTGCCAGCAGCTTAGCGGGACTAGCGGGTAAGTTTCAGTACTTC. Its protein product is CASSLAGLAGKFQYF.

DNA for the CDR3: TGCGCCAGCAGCTTGTTAGGTGCGACAGCGAACACCGGGGAGCTGTTTTTT. It encodes CASSLLGATANTGELFF. The chain links TRBV5-1 to TRBJ2-2, with a tentative D call TRBD1 (5 bases). V shed 1 base and J shed 0 bases, with 13 bases lying between them. This CDR3 spans 17 amino acids. Germline assignment: CDR1 SGHRS and CDR2 YFSETQ.

The chain combines TRBV3-1 (or the pseudogene TRBV3-2) with TRBJ2-3; 8 bases align to TRBD2. The CDR3 is made up of 17 amino acids. After removal of 3 bases from V and 3 bases from J, the junction contained 11 bases not matched to a gene. In germline, CDR1 is LGHDT, CDR2 YNNKEL (reference sequence). The chain's CDR3 is CASSQHPLAGLTDTQYF. DNA for the CDR3: TGTGCCAGCAGCCAGCACCCCTTAGCGGGATTAACAGATACGCAGTATTTT.

DNA of the CDR3: TGTGCCTGGAGTGTACGAGACTATAATTCACCCCTCCACTTT. It translates to CAWSVRDYNSPLHF. The V call is TRBV30, the J call TRBJ1-6; D remains unclear. CDR3 length: 14 amino acids. Per the germline V gene, CDR1 is GTSNPN and CDR2 is SVGIG (reference sequence). V was trimmed by 0 bases and J by 3 bases, leaving 6 bases between them.

This clone was picked up a small number of times. This sequence joins TRBV7-9 and TRBJ1-4, with a possible D match to TRBD1 (5 bases). Germline V gives CDR1 SEHNR, CDR2 FQNEAQ (reference sequence). Trimming took off 6 bases at V and 3 bases at J, with 14 bases between the two ends. This CDR3 has 15 amino acids. The CDR3 reads CASSQQATSNEKLFF. CDR3 nucleotides: TGTGCCAGCAGTCAACAGGCGACTTCTAATGAAAAACTGTTTTTT.

V usage is TRBV2 and J usage is TRBJ2-2; D not certain. With 1 base removed from V and 5 bases from J, the gap between germline ends came to 5 bases. This CDR3 region has 13 residues. Germline CDR1 and CDR2: SNHLY and FYNNEI. The CDR3 region has the DNA TGTGCCAGCAGTGAAGTAGTTACCGGGGAGCTGTTTTTT. Translation gives CASSEVVTGELFF. The whole variable domain, remainder taken from reference TRBV2 and TRBJ2-2, is EPEVTQTPSHQVTQMGQEVILRCVPISNHLYFYWYRQILGQKVEFLVSFYNNEISEKSEIFDDQFSVERPDGSNFTLKIRSTKLEDSAMYFCASSEVVTGELFFGEGSRLTVL.

This clone was counted between two and nine times. This chain uses TRBV6-5 with TRBJ1-1; perhaps TRBD1 as D (5 bases). The CDR3 totals 16 residues. Per the germline V gene, CDR1 is MNHEY and CDR2 is SVGAGI. Trimming took 0 bases from V and 4 from J, leaving 15 bases between them. The CDR3 loop reads CASSYSNMGLSTEAFF. The CDR3 DNA reads TGTGCCAGCAGTTACTCCAACATGGGGCTGAGCACTGAAGCTTTCTTT.

This chain links TRBV28 with TRBJ1-2; no firm D call. Germline assignment: CDR1 MDHEN and CDR2 SYDVKM. The V gene lost 7 bases and the J gene lost 5 bases, with 11 bases spanning the gap. The CDR3 has 12 residues. CDR3 DNA sequence: TGTGCCAGCAAGGACGGGATGTATGGCTACACCTTC. This encodes CASKDGMYGYTF.

J is TRBJ2-7 and V is TRBV28, with TRBD1 identical over 9 bases. V lost 7 bases to trimming and J lost 4 bases; unmatched junction nucleotides: 5. CDR1 and CDR2 (germline): MDHEN, SYDVKM. The CDR3 is 13 residues long. CDR3: CASKRQGVYEQYF. The CDR3 nucleotides read TGTGCCAGCAAAAGACAGGGGGTTTACGAGCAGTACTTC. Complete variable domain (other parts from reference TRBV28 and TRBJ2-7): DVKVTQSSRYLVKRTGEKVFLECVQDMDHENMFWYRQDPGLGLRLIYFSYDVKMKEKGDIPEGYSVSREKKERFSLILESASTNQTSMYLCASKRQGVYEQYFGPGTRLTVT.

The chain has TRBV18 and TRBJ1-2; 7 bases are a match to TRBD1. V lost 3 bases and J lost 2; bases outside the gene matches: 6. CDR3 length: 15 residues. The germline V gene encodes CDR1 KGHSH and CDR2 LQKENI. The CDR3 region has the DNA TGTGCCAGCTCACCTCGACAGGGAGCGAACTATGGCTACACCTTC. This encodes CASSPRQGANYGYTF.